The 3 T cell receptor beta chains given below trace back to one sample, sequenced in a study of T cell responses to AZD1222 COVID-19 vaccine (dated by TCRdb to 2020 to 2022). The meaning of the sample's time point label: baseline before first vaccination. Libraries were prepared through the immunoSEQ multiplex PCR assay. In its TCRdb copy, this immuneACCESS table keeps in-frame sequences only and misses some clones. Where compared with another copy, unresolved V genes explain less than half of these, and the others have no known cause. The sample table contains more than 95,000 clones; only one count was recorded for around 92% of them. The ten largest make up 45% of the sample. Sample: peripheral blood, taken on day 0 of AZD1222 vaccination. Source of these receptors: an adult in good health.

This clone turned up a few times. The chain joins TRBV15 to TRBJ1-1, with unresolved D. The CDR3 totals 13 residues. The V gene lost 5 bases and the J gene lost 0 bases, with 7 bases spanning the gap. CDR1 and CDR2 (germline): LNHNV, YYDKDF (reference sequence). The chain's CDR3 is CATSVALNTEAFF. The CDR3 DNA reads as TGTGCCACCAGCGTCGCCTTGAACACTGAAGCTTTCTTT. The full variable domain, its missing parts supplied by reference TRBV15 and TRBJ1-1, is DAMVIQNPRYQVTQFGKPVTLSCSQTLNHNVMYWYQQKSSQAPKLLFHYYDKDFNNEADTPDNFQSRRPNTSFCFLDIRSPGLGDTAMYLCATSVALNTEAFFGQGTRLTVV.

This clone came up once. The chain carries TRBV7-2 and TRBJ1-5; D remains ambiguous. This CDR3 is built from 12 residues. V lost 1 base, J lost 3 bases, and 1 base lay in between. Germline CDR1 SGHTA, CDR2 FQGNSA. The CDR3 sequence: CASSLDNQPQHF. The CDR3, as DNA: TGTGCCAGCAGCTTAGACAATCAGCCCCAGCATTTT.

The genes are TRBV19 and TRBJ1-5, with TRBD1 identical over 7 bases. Germline CDR1 is LNHDA and CDR2 is SQIVND (reference sequence). V shed 10 bases and J 4 bases; nucleotides not matched to a gene: 4. This CDR3 has 12 amino acids. CDR3 nucleotides: TGTGCCACTGGGACAGCTAATCAGCCCCAGCATTTT. It codes for CATGTANQPQHF.